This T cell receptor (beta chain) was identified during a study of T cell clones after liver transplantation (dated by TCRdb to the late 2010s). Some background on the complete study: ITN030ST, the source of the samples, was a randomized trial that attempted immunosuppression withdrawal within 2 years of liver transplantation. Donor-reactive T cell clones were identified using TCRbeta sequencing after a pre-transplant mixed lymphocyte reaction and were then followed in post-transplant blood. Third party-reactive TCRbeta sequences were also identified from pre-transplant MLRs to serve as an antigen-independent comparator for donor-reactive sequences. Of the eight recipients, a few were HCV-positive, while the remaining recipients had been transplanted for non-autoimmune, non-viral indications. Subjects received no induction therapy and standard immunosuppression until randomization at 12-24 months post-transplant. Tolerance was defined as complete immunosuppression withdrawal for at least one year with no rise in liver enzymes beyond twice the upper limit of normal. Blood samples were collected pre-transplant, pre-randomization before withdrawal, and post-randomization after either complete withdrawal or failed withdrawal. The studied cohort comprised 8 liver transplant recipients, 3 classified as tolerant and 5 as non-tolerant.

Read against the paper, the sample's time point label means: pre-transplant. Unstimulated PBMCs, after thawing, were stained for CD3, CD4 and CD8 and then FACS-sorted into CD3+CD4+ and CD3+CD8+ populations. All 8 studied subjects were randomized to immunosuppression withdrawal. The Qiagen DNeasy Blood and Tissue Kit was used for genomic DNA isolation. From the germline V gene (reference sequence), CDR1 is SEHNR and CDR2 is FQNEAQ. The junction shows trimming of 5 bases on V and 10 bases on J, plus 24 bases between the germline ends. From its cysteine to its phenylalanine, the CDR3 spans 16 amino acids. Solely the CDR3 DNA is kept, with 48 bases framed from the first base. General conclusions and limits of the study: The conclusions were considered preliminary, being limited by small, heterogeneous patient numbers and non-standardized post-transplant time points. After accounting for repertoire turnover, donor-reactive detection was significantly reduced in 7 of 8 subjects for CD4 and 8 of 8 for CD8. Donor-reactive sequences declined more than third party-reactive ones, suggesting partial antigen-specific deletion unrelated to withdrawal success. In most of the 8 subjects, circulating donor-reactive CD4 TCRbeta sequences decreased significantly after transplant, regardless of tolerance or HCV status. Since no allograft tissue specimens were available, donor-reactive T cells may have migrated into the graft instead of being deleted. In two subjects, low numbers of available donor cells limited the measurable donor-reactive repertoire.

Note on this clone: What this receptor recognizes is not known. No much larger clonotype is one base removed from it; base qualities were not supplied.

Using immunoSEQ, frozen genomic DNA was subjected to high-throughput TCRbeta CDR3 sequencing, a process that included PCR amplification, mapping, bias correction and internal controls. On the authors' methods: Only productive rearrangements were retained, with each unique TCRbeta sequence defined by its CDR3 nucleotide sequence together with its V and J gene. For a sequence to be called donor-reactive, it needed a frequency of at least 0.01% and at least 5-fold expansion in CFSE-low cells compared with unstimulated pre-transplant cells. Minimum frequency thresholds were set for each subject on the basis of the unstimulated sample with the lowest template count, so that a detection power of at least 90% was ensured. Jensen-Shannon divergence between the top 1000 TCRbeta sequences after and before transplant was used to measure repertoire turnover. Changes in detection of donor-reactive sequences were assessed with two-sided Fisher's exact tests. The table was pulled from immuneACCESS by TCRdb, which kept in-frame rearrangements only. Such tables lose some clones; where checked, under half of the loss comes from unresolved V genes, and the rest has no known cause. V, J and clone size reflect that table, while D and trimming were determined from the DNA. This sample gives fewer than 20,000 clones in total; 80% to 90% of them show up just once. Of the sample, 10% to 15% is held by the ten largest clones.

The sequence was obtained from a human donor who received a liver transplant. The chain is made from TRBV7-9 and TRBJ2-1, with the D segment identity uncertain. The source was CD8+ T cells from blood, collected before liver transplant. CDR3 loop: CASSPLRTKLHNEQFF. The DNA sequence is TGTGCCAGCAGCCCCCTCCGAACCAAGCTCCATAACGAGCAGTTCTTC.